The clone carrying this T cell receptor (beta chain) was observed many times. What it binds is not known. This sample is part of a study of regulatory T cells in long-lasting Graves disease. In the study overall: Antithyroid drug exposure in newly diagnosed Graves' patients had lasted under 3 months. Study-level points and caveats: Accuracy may have been reduced by the small sample size.

Time point given: newly diagnosed GD, antithyroid drugs for less than 3 months. PBMC-extracted RNA yielded the TCR library. Per American Thyroid Association guidelines, Graves' disease was diagnosed. Enrollment of patients was through an endocrinology department in Xi'an, China. CDR3-region Arm-PCR and iRepertoire HTBI primers produced the TCR beta libraries. From the multiplex PCR reads, TCRdb called clonotypes with MiXCR, one entry per CDR3 protein. The sample records around 330,000 distinct CDR3 sequences, over 15% being singletons. Germline CDR1 and CDR2: SGHAT and FQNNGV. The CDR3 is 22 residues long. The trim removed 2 bases at V and 0 bases at J, leaving 16 bases unmatched.

This TCR came from a female donor with Graves disease. The sequences come from peripheral blood mononuclear cells (PBMCs), collected at new diagnosis, from a patient treated with antithyroid drugs. The chain combines TRBV11-2 with TRBJ2-3; 14 nucleotides agree with TRBD2. The CDR3 spells CASSLRVGGTSGRWRSTDTQYF. CDR3 nucleotides: TGTGCCAGCAGCTTAAGAGTCGGGGGGACTAGCGGGAGATGGCGTAGCACAGATACGCAGTATTTT.